The present entry profiles one T cell receptor beta chain with its context. The antigen remains unidentified. Germline V CDR1 and CDR2: MNHEY, SVGAGI. The CDR3 sequence is 13 residues long. V trimming: 5 bases; J trimming: 6 bases; junction bases outside the gene matches: 4. TCRdb re-derived calls from the 5' RACE reads in MiXCR, one entry per CDR3 protein. The sample holds some 390,000 distinct CDR3 sequences, roughly a sixth seen once. The sample is drawn from a study of T cells after yellow fever vaccination. Study as a whole: Low-cell-number fractions were prepared with SMART-Seq v4 Ultra Low Input.

Findings and limits, study-wide: Relatively few clonotypes were ones that appeared in both CD4 and CD8 compartments. One caveat is that FACS-sorted repertoires could contain abundant clonotypes contaminating from the bulk population.

This TCR was sampled from a man between 18 and 35 years old who received the YFV17D yellow fever vaccine. The sample in question was PBMCs, obtained before the yellow fever booster vaccination. J is TRBJ2-1 and V is TRBV6-5; TRBD1 agrees at 7 bases. CDR3 protein: CASSTAGGNEQFF. In nucleotides, the CDR3 is TGTGCCAGCAGTACCGCAGGGGGCAATGAGCAGTTCTTC.